Listed below are T cell receptor beta chains from one sample, sequenced in a study of CD8 T cells in ankylosing spondylitis. TCRdb analysed the 5' RACE reads with MiXCR anew, one entry per CDR3 protein. The sample lists around 150,000 distinct CDR3 sequences; 7% to 8% were seen once. Sequenced: blood, either unsorted or a sorted T cell fraction (not recorded which). The receptors shown here come from a female donor with ankylosing spondylitis or in good health (not recorded which). Each CDR3 is given without its conserved first and last residue.

J gene: TRBJ2-1; V gene: TRBV20-1; CDR3 protein: SVASSSGSIDEQF
J gene: TRBJ1-1; V gene: TRBV7-9; CDR3 protein: ASSPQAVRNAEAF
J gene: TRBJ2-2; V gene: TRBV7-2; CDR3 protein: ASSLLRLLNTGELF
J gene: TRBJ2-7; V gene: TRBV7-2; CDR3 protein: ASSLANEQY
J gene: TRBJ2-7; V gene: TRBV12-3/TRBV12-4; CDR3 protein: ASSIQAGALQEQY
J gene: TRBJ2-7; V gene: TRBV18; CDR3 protein: ASSPSGTGNYEQY
J gene: TRBJ2-3; V gene: TRBV4-1; CDR3 protein: ASSQTGRGTDTQY
J gene: TRBJ1-2; V gene: TRBV5-5; CDR3 protein: ASSLVGDSGYT
J gene: TRBJ1-1; V gene: TRBV27; CDR3 protein: ASSPTVPTEAF
J gene: TRBJ2-1; V gene: TRBV5-1; CDR3 protein: ASSQGGSYNEQF
J gene: TRBJ2-7; V gene: TRBV3-1; CDR3 protein: ASSDLERSSYEQY
J gene: TRBJ2-1; V gene: TRBV20-1; CDR3 protein: SAPSGGEYNEQF
J gene: TRBJ2-3; V gene: TRBV7-9; CDR3 protein: ASSQDSTDTQY
J gene: TRBJ1-5; V gene: TRBV4-2; CDR3 protein: ASSRGEHQPQH
J gene: TRBJ1-1; V gene: TRBV6-2/TRBV6-3; CDR3 protein: ASRGLMNTEAF
J gene: TRBJ1-1; V gene: TRBV5-1; CDR3 protein: ASSLASGATEAF
J gene: TRBJ2-3; V gene: TRBV5-1; CDR3 protein: ASSGSGENADTQY
J gene: TRBJ2-3; V gene: TRBV7-6; CDR3 protein: ASSWGDSSTDTQY
J gene: TRBJ2-3; V gene: TRBV6-6; CDR3 protein: ASSTGPLDTQY
J gene: TRBJ2-3; V gene: TRBV4-2; CDR3 protein: ASSEWGGSTDTQY
J gene: TRBJ1-6; V gene: TRBV3-1; CDR3 protein: ASSQLADGYSYNSPLH
J gene: TRBJ2-1; V gene: TRBV10-3; CDR3 protein: AIRDSRQGANNEQF
J gene: TRBJ2-7; V gene: TRBV5-5; CDR3 protein: ASSLTPGSDEQY
J gene: TRBJ2-5; V gene: TRBV7-8; CDR3 protein: ASSSNQQVAGVDETQY
J gene: TRBJ2-6; V gene: TRBV6-1; CDR3 protein: ASSTGLGANVLT
J gene: TRBJ2-7; V gene: TRBV6-6; CDR3 protein: ASSYSTGDEQY
J gene: TRBJ1-5; V gene: TRBV30; CDR3 protein: AYQHQGLPLSLQH
J gene: TRBJ1-6; V gene: TRBV10-3; CDR3 protein: AISDYNNSPLH